The clone carrying this T cell receptor (beta chain) has more than one count but fewer than ten. Its antigen remains unidentified. The sample belongs to a study of metastatic and nonmetastatic thyroid tumors. On the study more broadly: Comparative analysis of repertoires was undertaken across blood and tumor or nodule tissue obtained from malignant and benign thyroid patients. Whole-study findings and limits: Malignant thyroid tumors reportedly had TCR beta diversity that was significantly higher than in benign nodules, in blood and tumor.

Thyroid surgery had not been preceded by any treatment in any patient. Methods used by the authors: For papillary thyroid cancer, a distant-metastasis classifier was constructed from CDR3 differences observed across clinicopathological groups. With MiXCR, TCRdb called clones anew from the PCR reads. These V and J calls originate from TCRdb's pipeline instead of the authors' own analysis. The sample carries tens of thousands of clones, 15% to 20% recorded once. Germline V CDR1 and CDR2: SNHLY, FYNNEI. Trimming removed 2 bases from V and 7 bases from J, with 9 bases in between. This CDR3 region has 12 residues.

The receptor was derived from a male donor with papillary thyroid cancer or a benign thyroid nodule (not recorded which). Some clones in this sample may be carry-over from other donors' samples. This rearrangement joins TRBV2 to TRBJ2-7; D may correspond to TRBD1 or TRBD2 (6 bases each). Input material: blood. The CDR3 coding sequence is TGTGCCAGCAGTGAACGGGGGCGGGAGCAGTACTTC. Its translation: CASSERGREQYF.